Listed here are 30 T cell receptor beta chains from one sample, sequenced in a study of T-cell reconstitution after alpha-beta-depleted transplantation in children (TCRdb year 2016). Library method: PCR. Sequenced using an Illumina HiSeq 2500. Molecular barcoding was employed in the preparation of TCR libraries, with unique molecular identifiers being used to normalize TCRbeta repertoire quantification. TCRdb applied fastp at Q25 and MiXCR to the public reads, then kept only in-frame beta chains. CDR3 protein sequences are deduplicated, and each keeps its most common genes and DNA. The sample includes about 270,000 distinct CDR3 sequences, with 9.9% observed a single time. Of the sample, around a tenth is held by the ten largest clones. The sample consisted of PBMCs from the stem cell graft donor, taken from the stem cell graft. The receptors here all came from a human donor who donated a stem cell graft to a child with SCID.

A few counts support this clonotype. The CDR3 spells CASKRWTGEEKLFF. The CDR3 DNA follows: TGTGCCAGTAAACGCTGGACAGGGGAAGAAAAACTGTTTTTT. V is TRBV6-1 and J is TRBJ1-4, with 9 bases identical to TRBD1. The junction had 10 bases not matched to a gene; V was cut back by 9 bases and J by 8 bases. This CDR3 is built from 14 residues. CDR1 is MNHNS, CDR2 SASEGT, per germline.

The chain joins TRBV10-3 to TRBJ1-1, with 9 bases lining up with TRBD1. V dropped 7 bases and J dropped 5; count of bases not matched to a gene: 11. Germline CDR1 ENHRY, CDR2 SYGVKD. This CDR3 comprises 15 residues. In DNA, the CDR3 is TGTGCCATCACTAATAAAAGGACAGGGGTTACTGAAGCTTTCTTT. It encodes CAITNKRTGVTEAFF.

This clonotype turned up a few times. The V call is TRBV4-2, the J call TRBJ1-4; D gene unclear. Trimming stripped 0 bases from V and 4 bases from J, with 9 bases between. The CDR3 runs to 15 residues. CDR1 and CDR2 (germline): LGHNA, YNFKEQ. For the CDR3, the DNA is TGTGCCAGCAGCCAAGATCCCCTCGGTAATGAAAAACTGTTTTTT. As protein: CASSQDPLGNEKLFF.

The genes are TRBV3-1 and TRBJ1-5, with a tentative D call TRBD1 (5 bases). Germline V gene sequence: CDR1 LGHDT, CDR2 YNNKEL (reference sequence). The germline V and J ends were trimmed by 5 bases and 4 bases, with 12 bases remaining between them. The CDR3 runs to 14 residues. The CDR3, as DNA: TGTGCCAGCAGCTTCCGGGGGGGTAATCAGCCCCAGCATTTT. As protein: CASSFRGGNQPQHF.

The chain combines TRBV6-5 with TRBJ1-3; D is ambiguous. The CDR3 contains 13 residues. Trimming shortened V by 2 bases and J by 7 bases, and 9 bases separated the two germline ends. Germline V CDR1 and CDR2: MNHEY, SVGAGI. In nucleotides, the CDR3 is TGTGCCAGCAGTTACAGTCTCGGTAACACCATATATTTT. Protein sequence: CASSYSLGNTIYF.

This clonotype was observed a few times. The J gene is TRBJ2-7, the V gene TRBV5-6; D not resolved. Per germline, CDR1 SGHDT and CDR2 YYEEEE. V lost 0 bases and J 4 bases, leaving 11 bases between the germline ends. The CDR3 covers 14 residues. The DNA of the CDR3 is TGTGCCAGCAGCTTGGTACAGTCGGGTTACGAGCAGTACTTC. This sequence encodes CASSLVQSGYEQYF.

A few counts support this clonotype. This chain links TRBV2 with TRBJ2-1; TRBD2 agrees at 8 bases. Germline CDR1 reads SNHLY; CDR2 reads FYNNEI. CDR3 length: 15 amino acids. Losses at the gene ends were 4 bases for V and 4 bases for J; bases not matched to a gene: 6. The CDR3 is CASSGSGGTYNEQFF. CDR3 bases: TGTGCCAGCAGTGGGAGCGGGGGAACATACAATGAGCAGTTCTTC.

The chain uses TRBV20-1 and TRBJ1-5, with 11 bases matching TRBD1. Germline CDR1 DFQATT, CDR2 SNEGSKA (reference sequence). V was pared by 6 bases and J by 6 bases, with 7 bases of the junction left unmatched. The CDR3 consists of 14 residues. CDR3 nucleotides: TGCAGTGCCGGTATGGGACAGGGGGTTCAGCCCCAGCATTTT. It encodes CSAGMGQGVQPQHF.

This clonotype was found a few times. The genes are TRBV20-1 and TRBJ1-1, with 7 nucleotides matching TRBD1. Germline V lookup: CDR1 DFQATT, CDR2 SNEGSKA (reference sequence). After removal of 7 bases from V and 1 base from J, the junction contained 9 bases not matched to a gene. CDR3 size: 14 residues. The CDR3 sequence is CSVRSGQWNTEAFF. DNA for the CDR3: TGCAGTGTTCGTTCGGGACAGTGGAACACTGAAGCTTTCTTT.

The chain combines TRBV7-8 with TRBJ2-1; 13 bases are shared with TRBD2. The CDR3 sequence is 16 residues long. CDR1 SGHVS and CDR2 FQNEAQ come from the germline V gene. After removal of 3 bases from V and 8 bases from J, the junction contained 7 bases not matched to a gene. DNA for the CDR3: TGTGCCAGCAGCTTTTTGGGGACTAGCGGGGTCGATGAGCAGTTCTTC. Translation: CASSFLGTSGVDEQFF.

The chain is built from TRBV20-1 and TRBJ2-4; 8 bases line up with TRBD1. Trimming at V came to 3 bases and at J to 10 bases, leaving 8 bases not matched to a gene. There are 13 residues in the CDR3. Germline CDR1 is DFQATT and CDR2 is SNEGSKA (reference sequence). CDR3 bases: TGCAGTGCTAGTTCAGGGGGCGAAAGAATTCAGTACTTC. Amino acid sequence: CSASSGGERIQYF.

The chain uses TRBV4-2 and TRBJ1-5; tentatively, D is TRBD1 (6 bases). The CDR3 totals 16 residues. Trimming pared 2 bases from V and 2 bases from J, leaving 13 bases between. Germline V gene sequence: CDR1 LGHNA, CDR2 YNFKEQ. The CDR3 here is CASSQTQGWGNQPQHF. The CDR3 coding sequence is TGTGCCAGCAGCCAAACACAGGGTTGGGGCAATCAGCCCCAGCATTTT.

Only a few counts were recorded for this clonotype. This chain connects TRBV4-1 to TRBJ2-1; D call uncertain. V was clipped by 4 bases and J by 10 bases, with 11 bases between them. In germline, CDR1 is MGHRA, CDR2 YSYEKL. The CDR3 extends over 12 amino acids. The CDR3 coding sequence is TGCGCCAGCAGCCCACCTAACGGAGAGCAGTTCTTC. Translating it yields CASSPPNGEQFF.

The gene calls are TRBV20-1 and TRBJ1-5, with 7 nucleotides matching TRBD1. Per germline, CDR1 DFQATT and CDR2 SNEGSKA (reference sequence). The J segment lost 1 base and the V segment lost 0 bases, leaving 3 bases of the junction unmatched. The CDR3 is 15 amino acids. The CDR3 here is CSARETGISNQPQHF. CDR3 coding DNA: TGCAGTGCTAGAGAGACAGGGATAAGCAATCAGCCCCAGCATTTT.

The chain carries TRBV7-9 and TRBJ1-3; D is unresolved. The CDR3 has 17 amino acids. CDR1 is SEHNR and CDR2 is FQNEAQ in the germline V gene (reference sequence). Trimming left V 1 base short and J 2 bases short, with 15 bases between. The CDR3 loop reads CASSLVVDPTTGNTIYF. The CDR3 DNA sequence: TGTGCCAGCAGCTTAGTTGTCGACCCGACCACTGGAAACACCATATATTTT.

The chain joins TRBV2 to TRBJ1-5; the D is unclear. The V and J ends lost 4 bases and 3 bases respectively, with 10 bases between them. CDR1 and CDR2 from the germline V gene are SNHLY and FYNNEI. This CDR3 spans 14 amino acids. The CDR3 sequence is CASSADGDNQPQHF. CDR3 bases: TGTGCCAGCAGTGCGGACGGTGACAATCAGCCCCAGCATTTT.

This sequence joins TRBV29-1 and TRBJ2-5; no definite D call. The germline V gene has CDR1 SQVTM and CDR2 ANQGSEA. This CDR3 is 9 amino acids long. The V end was cut by 0 bases, the J end by 7 bases, with 0 bases between. CDR3 bases: TGCAGCGTTGAAGAGACCCAGTACTTC. Translation: CSVEETQYF.

V is TRBV6-1 and J is TRBJ2-7, with a weak D call TRBD1 (6 bases). This CDR3 is built from 14 residues. Trimming shortened V by 2 bases and J by 0 bases, and 8 bases separated the two germline ends. From germline, CDR1 is MNHNS and CDR2 SASEGT. CDR3 DNA: TGTGCCAGCAGTGAAACAGGGAGCTCCTACGAGCAGTACTTC. Encoded protein: CASSETGSSYEQYF.

This clonotype has just a few counts. V usage is TRBV9 and J usage is TRBJ2-3, with 9 bases that match TRBD1. The CDR3 has 15 amino acids. The junction had 3 bases not matched to a gene; V was cut back by 0 bases and J by 4 bases. Per the germline V gene, CDR1 is SGDLS and CDR2 is YYNGEE. The CDR3 bases are TGTGCCAGCAGCGTAGAAGGGACAGGGTCAGATACGCAGTATTTT. This gives the protein CASSVEGTGSDTQYF.

This chain links TRBV7-3 with TRBJ2-7; 7 bases line up with TRBD2. Trimming took 1 base from V and 0 from J; bases not matched to a gene: 3. Germline CDR1 is SGHTA and CDR2 is FQGTGA. The CDR3 consists of 15 residues. DNA for the CDR3: TGTGCCAGCAGCTTAAACAGCGGGACCTCCTACGAGCAGTACTTC. It specifies CASSLNSGTSYEQYF.

This clonotype was seen a handful of times. The chain is built from TRBV5-1 and TRBJ2-3, with 7 positions matching TRBD1. Germline V gene lookup returns CDR1 SGHRS and CDR2 YFSETQ. This CDR3 region has 17 residues. With V trimmed by 4 bases and J by 5 bases, 16 bases remained unmatched. CDR3 protein: CASSIRDRRPVEDTQYF. Here the CDR3 DNA reads TGCGCCAGCAGCATCCGGGACAGACGGCCGGTTGAAGATACGCAGTATTTT. The whole variable domain, filled in from reference TRBV5-1 and TRBJ2-3, reads KAGVTQTPRYLIKTRGQQVTLSCSPISGHRSVSWYQQTPGQGLQFLFEYFSETQRNKGNFPGRFSGRQFSNSRSEMNVSTLELGDSALYLCASSIRDRRPVEDTQYFGPGTRLTVL.

The rearrangement uses TRBV12-3 or TRBV12-4 and TRBJ2-2; possible D gene TRBD1, 5 bases. The CDR3 covers 14 residues. Trimming took 6 bases from V and 0 from J, leaving 8 bases between them. The CDR3 nucleotides are TGTGCCAGCAGACAGGTTGCGAACACCGGGGAGCTGTTTTTT. It translates to CASRQVANTGELFF.

The V and J genes are TRBV12-3 or TRBV12-4 and TRBJ2-7, with TRBD2 matching over 9 bases. This CDR3 has 14 residues. Germline trimming cut 6 bases from V and 2 bases from J; bases unmatched to any gene: 5. The chain's CDR3 is CASRDSGGPYEQYF. The DNA for the CDR3 is TGTGCCAGCAGAGACAGCGGGGGGCCCTACGAGCAGTACTTC.

This clonotype was detected a few times. The chain recombines TRBV15 with TRBJ2-7; D may be TRBD1 or TRBD2 (6 bases each). This CDR3 spans 16 amino acids. CDR1 and CDR2 (germline): LNHNV, YYDKDF (reference sequence). The V gene lost 1 base and the J gene lost 3 bases, with 16 bases spanning the gap. This CDR3 reads CATSRVPFGGGYEQYF. DNA for the CDR3: TGTGCCACCAGCAGAGTGCCGTTCGGGGGCGGCTACGAGCAGTACTTC.

V is TRBV2 and J is TRBJ1-6, with a possible D match to TRBD1 (5 bases). This CDR3 spans 17 amino acids. V lost 2 bases to trimming and J lost 10 bases, with 21 bases between them. Germline-derived CDR1 and CDR2 are SNHLY and FYNNEI. The CDR3: CASSERVGRVSGSPLHF. Here the CDR3 DNA reads TGTGCCAGCAGTGAACGCGTGGGTCGGGTATCAGGGTCACCCCTCCACTTT.

This clonotype has more than one count but fewer than ten. This chain links TRBV7-9 with TRBJ2-1, with D perhaps TRBD1 (6 bases). The V end lost 8 bases, the J end lost 8 bases, and 16 bases lay between the germline ends. Germline V lookup: CDR1 SEHNR, CDR2 FQNEAQ (reference sequence). CDR3 length equals 13 residues. The CDR3 sequence is CASSLGRGYEQFF. CDR3 DNA sequence: TGTGCCAGCTCCTTGGGCAGGGGCTATGAGCAGTTCTTC.

The chain joins TRBV10-2 to TRBJ2-7; TRBD1 matches at 9 bases. V was pared by 6 bases and J by 4 bases, with 10 bases of the junction left unmatched. From germline, CDR1 is WSHSY and CDR2 SAAADI. This CDR3 contains 15 residues. CDR3 region: CASSLSDRGQYEQYF. The CDR3 region has the DNA TGCGCCAGCAGCCTCTCGGACAGGGGACAATACGAGCAGTACTTC.

J is TRBJ2-1 and V is TRBV20-1; D not resolved. CDR3 length equals 12 residues. The germline gives CDR1 DFQATT, CDR2 SNEGSKA (reference sequence). The V gene lost 3 bases and the J gene lost 7 bases, with 10 bases spanning the gap. DNA for the CDR3: TGCAGTGCTAGGAATTATGGTAATGAGCAGTTCTTC. Protein product: CSARNYGNEQFF.

This clonotype was detected a few times. The rearrangement joins TRBV5-1 to TRBJ1-1; D unresolved. Germline CDR1 and CDR2: SGHRS and YFSETQ. V dropped 0 bases and J dropped 2 bases, with 14 bases sitting between them. The CDR3 totals 16 residues. Here the CDR3 reads CASSLGLGGHNTEAFF. CDR3 nucleotide sequence: TGCGCCAGCAGCTTGGGGCTCGGAGGGCACAACACTGAAGCTTTCTTT.

The rearrangement joins TRBV5-1 to TRBJ1-6, with 7 bases that match TRBD1. CDR3 length: 14 amino acids. Germline trimming cut 5 bases from V and 10 bases from J; bases unmatched to any gene: 9. Germline V gene sequence: CDR1 SGHRS, CDR2 YFSETQ. This CDR3 reads CASRKETGRSPLHF. In DNA form, the CDR3 reads TGCGCCAGCAGGAAAGAGACAGGGAGATCACCCCTCCACTTT.